A selection of T cell receptor beta chains follows, all from one sample in a study of cytomegalovirus exposure and HLA in healthy donors. Profiling relied on immunoSEQ multiplex PCR, and the TCRdb table lists in-frame clones only, not all of them. The table records 200,000 to 250,000 clones, about three quarters of them present only once. Sequencing was done on a sample of PBMCs. These receptors were taken from an older woman in good health and CMV-seropositive. Both conserved end residues are part of each CDR3. Size is stated for part of the rows, as once, few or many counts, or as a class when the clone is expanded.

clone_size: few
j_call: TRBJ1-4
v_call: TRBV2
cdr3_aa: CASSAQGGTNEKLFF

clone_size: NA
j_call: TRBJ2-1
v_call: TRBV5-1
cdr3_aa: CASSRTTVSSYNEQFF

clone_size: once
j_call: TRBJ2-7
v_call: TRBV29-1
cdr3_aa: CSVEEEAGVHEQYF

clone_size: once
j_call: TRBJ2-3
v_call: TRBV2
cdr3_aa: CASSEVTSADTQYF

clone_size: NA
j_call: TRBJ1-5
v_call: TRBV19
cdr3_aa: CASNLGDREQPQHF

clone_size: NA
j_call: TRBJ2-1
v_call: TRBV5-4
cdr3_aa: CASSLGVGGYNEQFF

clone_size: NA
j_call: TRBJ1-5
v_call: TRBV6-6
cdr3_aa: CASSFGEGRRWPQHF

clone_size: once
j_call: TRBJ2-7
v_call: TRBV7-2
cdr3_aa: CASSFSGYEQYF

clone_size: NA
j_call: NA
v_call: TRBV28
cdr3_aa: CASSSTVYEQYF

clone_size: NA
j_call: TRBJ1-1
v_call: TRBV5-1
cdr3_aa: CASSGSGFNTEAFF

clone_size: NA
j_call: TRBJ2-7
v_call: TRBV25-1
cdr3_aa: CASSSMTGPSYEQYF

clone_size: NA
j_call: TRBJ1-6
v_call: TRBV7-5
cdr3_aa: CVRSFIPPGTGGSYNSPLHF

clone_size: NA
j_call: TRBJ1-5
v_call: TRBV21-1
cdr3_aa: CASSKDRVFRNQPQHF

clone_size: once
j_call: TRBJ2-5
v_call: TRBV6-5
cdr3_aa: CASSYGTEQETQYF

clone_size: NA
j_call: TRBJ2-7
v_call: TRBV30
cdr3_aa: CAWSGQGTYEQYF

clone_size: NA
j_call: TRBJ2-7
v_call: TRBV5-1
cdr3_aa: CASSPRTGEYEQYF

clone_size: NA
j_call: TRBJ1-1
v_call: TRBV7-3
cdr3_aa: CASSATGFGSTEAFF

clone_size: NA
j_call: TRBJ2-3
v_call: TRBV14
cdr3_aa: CASSQNQGADTQYF

clone_size: NA
j_call: TRBJ1-1
v_call: TRBV10-3
cdr3_aa: CAIRKTDMNTEAFF

clone_size: NA
j_call: TRBJ1-2
v_call: TRBV7-2
cdr3_aa: CASSLVGTASYGYTF

clone_size: NA
j_call: TRBJ1-6
v_call: TRBV2
cdr3_aa: CASAGYSPLHF

clone_size: NA
j_call: TRBJ1-5
v_call: TRBV6-6
cdr3_aa: CASSRTSSNQPQHF

clone_size: NA
j_call: TRBJ1-3
v_call: TRBV4-3
cdr3_aa: CASSQEPQGPGNTIYF

clone_size: few
j_call: TRBJ2-1
v_call: TRBV4-2
cdr3_aa: CASSQTWGQGVNEQFF

clone_size: NA
j_call: TRBJ1-5
v_call: TRBV5-4
cdr3_aa: CASSQGGTSNQPQHF